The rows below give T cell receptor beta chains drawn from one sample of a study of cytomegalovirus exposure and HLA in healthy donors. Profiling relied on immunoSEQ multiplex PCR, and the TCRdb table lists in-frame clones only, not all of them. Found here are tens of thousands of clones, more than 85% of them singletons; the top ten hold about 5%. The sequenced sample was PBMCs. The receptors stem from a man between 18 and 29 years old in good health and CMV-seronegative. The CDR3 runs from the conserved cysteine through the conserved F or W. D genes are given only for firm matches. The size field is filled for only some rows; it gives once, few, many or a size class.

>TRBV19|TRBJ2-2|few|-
TGTGCCAGTAGTATCTATGGAGGGGACACCGGGGAGCTGTTTTTT
CASSIYGGDTGELFF
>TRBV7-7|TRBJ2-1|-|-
TGTGCTAGCAGCTTAGATGTTCGGGAGAGCCTTTACAATGAGCAGTTCTTC
CASSLDVRESLYNEQFF
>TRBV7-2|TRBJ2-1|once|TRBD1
TGTGCCAGCTCACCGGGACAGGGTTATAATGAGCAGTTCTTC
CASSPGQGYNEQFF
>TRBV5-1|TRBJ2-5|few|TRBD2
TGCGCCAGCAGAGGGACTAGCGGCCAAGAGACCCAGTACTTC
CASRGTSGQETQYF
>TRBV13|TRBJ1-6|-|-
TGTGCCAGCAGCGCGTACGGGAATTCACCCCTCCACTTT
CASSAYGNSPLHF
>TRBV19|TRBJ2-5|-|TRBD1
TGTGCCAGTAGTTGGGGACAGGGGGGTTCGGAGACCCAGTACTTC
CASSWGQGGSETQYF
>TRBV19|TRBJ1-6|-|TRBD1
TGTGCCAGTAGTTTAACAGGGGTGGATAATGTAATACCCCTCCACTTT
CASSLTGVDNVIPLHF
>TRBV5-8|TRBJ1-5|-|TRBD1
TGTGCCAGCAGCCGCCGGCAGGGGGACCAGCCCCAGCATTTT
CASSRRQGDQPQHF
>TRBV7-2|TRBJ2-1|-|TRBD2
TGTGCCAGCAGCTTAGTCGGCAGCGGGGGTCATTCCTACAATGAGCAGTTCTTC
CASSLVGSGGHSYNEQFF
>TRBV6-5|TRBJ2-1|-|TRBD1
TGTGCCAGCGCAACGTCGGGACAGTCTTACAATGAGCAGTTCTTC
CASATSGQSYNEQFF
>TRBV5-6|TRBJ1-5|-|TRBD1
TGTGCCAGCAGCTTCGAGGGGGCAGGAAATCAGCCCCAGCATTTT
CASSFEGAGNQPQHF
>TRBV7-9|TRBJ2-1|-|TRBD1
TGTGCCAGCAGCTTAGTGGGCAGGGGGCCCAACAATGAGCAGTTCTTC
CASSLVGRGPNNEQFF
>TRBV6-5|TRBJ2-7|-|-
TGTGCCAGCAGTTACTCGGGGGAGGACTACGAGCAGTACTTC
CASSYSGEDYEQYF
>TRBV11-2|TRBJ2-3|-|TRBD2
TGTGCCAGCAGCTTACTAGCGGGGGGCATGGATACGCAGTATTTT
CASSLLAGGMDTQYF
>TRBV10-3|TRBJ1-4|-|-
TGTGCCACCCTGGACACTGCTGCAACTAATGAAAAACTGTTTTTT
CATLDTAATNEKLFF
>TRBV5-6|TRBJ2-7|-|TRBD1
TGTGCCAGCAGCGGGGACAGCACCTACGAGCAGTACTTC
CASSGDSTYEQYF
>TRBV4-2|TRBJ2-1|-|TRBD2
TGTGCCAGCAGCCTATCGCCTAGCGGGGTCTACAATGAGCAGTTCTTC
CASSLSPSGVYNEQFF
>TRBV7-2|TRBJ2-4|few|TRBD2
TGTGCCAGCAGCTCCCACGGGACTAGCGGGGCTTTAGCCAAAAACATTCAGTACTTC
CASSSHGTSGALAKNIQYF
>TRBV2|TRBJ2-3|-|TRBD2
TGTGCCAGCAGTGGGCTAGCGGGGGGGCGGGTCACTAGCACAGATACGCAGTATTTT
CASSGLAGGRVTSTDTQYF
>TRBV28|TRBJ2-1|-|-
TGTGCCAGCAGTCCAACTTTCACTGAGCAGTTCTTC
CASSPTFTEQFF
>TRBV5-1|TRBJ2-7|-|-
TGCGCCAGCAGCCCCGGACAGCGTCGGGGGGTTTACGAGCAGTACTTC
CASSPGQRRGVYEQYF
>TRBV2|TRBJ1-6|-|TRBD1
TGTGCCAGCAGGGGACAGGCGATGAATTCACCCCTCCACTTT
CASRGQAMNSPLHF
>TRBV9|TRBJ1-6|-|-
TGTGCCAGCAGCGTCGGCTCCTATAATTCACCCCTCCACTTT
CASSVGSYNSPLHF
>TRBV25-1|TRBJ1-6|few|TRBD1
TGTGCCAGCGGAGACAGGGGTAATTCACCCCTCCACTTT
CASGDRGNSPLHF
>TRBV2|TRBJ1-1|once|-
TGTGCCAGCAGGGCCGACACCTTGAACACTGAAGCTTTCTTT
CASRADTLNTEAFF
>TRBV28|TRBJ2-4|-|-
TGTGCCAGCAGAGCGACTGTAGCCAAAAACATTCAGTACTTC
CASRATVAKNIQYF
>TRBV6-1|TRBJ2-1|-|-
TGTGCCAGCAGTGGGACTGGCAGAAGGGAGCAGTTCTTC
CASSGTGRREQFF
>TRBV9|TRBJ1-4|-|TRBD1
TGTGCCAGCAGCGTAGGGGGACAGGTTGAAAAACTGTTTTTT
CASSVGGQVEKLFF
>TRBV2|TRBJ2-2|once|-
TGTGCCAGCAGTGAAAGAGGGCAGCGCACCGGGGAGCTGTTTTTT
CASSERGQRTGELFF
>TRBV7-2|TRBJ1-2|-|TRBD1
TGTGCCAGCAGCTGGACAGGGAAGGGTAACTATGGCTACACCTTC
CASSWTGKGNYGYTF
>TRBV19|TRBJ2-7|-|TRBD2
TGTGCCAGTAGTATAGATTCGGGCGGGAGCTCCTACGAGCAGTACTTC
CASSIDSGGSSYEQYF
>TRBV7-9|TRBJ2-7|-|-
TGTGCCAGCAGCTCAGGAGGGCAAGTGCAGTACTTC
CASSSGGQVQYF
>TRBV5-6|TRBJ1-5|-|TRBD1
TGTGCCAGCAGCTTGACCCGGGACAGGGGTCAGCCCCAGCATTTT
CASSLTRDRGQPQHF
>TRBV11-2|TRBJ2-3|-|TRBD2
TGTGCCAGCAGCCAGGGACTAGCGTCCACAGATACGCAGTATTTT
CASSQGLASTDTQYF
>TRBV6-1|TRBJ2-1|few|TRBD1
TGTGCCAGCAGTGAGGACAGGAAAGGGATAAATGAGCAGTTCTTC
CASSEDRKGINEQFF